A single sample gave rise to the 20 T cell receptor beta chains below, sequenced in a study of radiotherapy plus CTLA-4 blockade in lung cancer. TCRdb's table, derived via immunoSEQ multiplex PCR, lists solely in-frame clones and lacks some. The sample yields 43,000 or so clones, around 63% seen once. The input for sequencing was peripheral blood, taken from a patient treated with radiotherapy plus ipilimumab. The receptors here all came from a human donor with non-small cell lung cancer who had a partial response to radiotherapy plus ipilimumab.

This chain's CDR3 is CASSLGQGVNEQFF. DNA of the CDR3: TGCGCCAGCAGCTTGGGACAGGGTGTGAATGAGCAGTTCTTC. The V call is TRBV5-1, the J call TRBJ2-1; 7 positions match TRBD1. The CDR3 length is 14 residues. Trimming at V came to 0 bases and at J to 7 bases, leaving 4 bases not matched to a gene. Per germline, CDR1 SGHRS and CDR2 YFSETQ.

The V gene is TRBV19, the J gene TRBJ1-2; no reliable D call. Germline V CDR1 and CDR2: LNHDA, SQIVND (reference sequence). The CDR3 extends over 14 amino acids. The V and J ends lost 0 bases and 5 bases respectively, with 10 bases between them. DNA of the CDR3: TGTGCCAGTAGTATAGATCTGACGGGATATGGCTACACCTTC. Its protein is CASSIDLTGYGYTF. The complete variable domain, with remaining parts taken from reference TRBV19 and TRBJ1-2, reads DGGITQSPKYLFRKEGQNVTLSCEQNLNHDAMYWYRQDPGQGLRLIYYSQIVNDFQKGDIAEGYSVSREKKESFPLTVTSAQKNPTAFYLCASSIDLTGYGYTFGSGTRLTVV.

The sample holds many counts of this clone. The rearrangement links TRBV5-1 to TRBJ2-2; the match to TRBD1 covers 9 bases. V was clipped by 6 bases and J by 9 bases; unmatched bases: 6. The CDR3 loop spans 13 amino acids. The germline gives CDR1 SGHRS, CDR2 YFSETQ. The CDR3 nucleotides read TGCGCCAGCATCGGGACAGGGATGCGGGAGCTGTTTTTT. This encodes CASIGTGMRELFF. Filled out from reference TRBV5-1 and TRBJ2-2, the complete variable domain reads KAGVTQTPRYLIKTRGQQVTLSCSPISGHRSVSWYQQTPGQGLQFLFEYFSETQRNKGNFPGRFSGRQFSNSRSEMNVSTLELGDSALYLCASIGTGMRELFFGEGSRLTVL.

As DNA, the CDR3 is TGCGCCAGCAGCTTGATCCGGGACAGGGATGGCTACACCTTC. It is translated as CASSLIRDRDGYTF. The chain has TRBV5-1 and TRBJ1-2; 9 positions match TRBD1. This CDR3 is 14 amino acids long. Germline values: CDR1 SGHRS, CDR2 YFSETQ. V gave up 1 base and J gave up 6 bases; unmatched junction bases: 4.

The table lists this clone with a count of one. The V call is TRBV27, the J call TRBJ1-2, with 7 bases lining up with TRBD1. V gave up 6 bases and J gave up 2 bases; unmatched junction bases: 9. This CDR3 contains 15 residues. CDR1 and CDR2 from the germline V gene are MNHEY and SMNVEV (reference sequence). CDR3 residues: CASRLTGQVNYGYTF. CDR3 nucleotide sequence: TGTGCCAGCAGGCTAACCGGACAGGTCAACTATGGCTACACCTTC.

The genes are TRBV7-3 and TRBJ1-2, with a possible D match to TRBD1 (6 bases). The germline gives CDR1 SGHTA, CDR2 FQGTGA. This CDR3 region has 12 residues. V was shortened by 3 bases and J by 6 bases, with 8 bases between the two germline ends. In DNA form, the CDR3 reads TGTGCCAGCAGCTTTCGACAGGATGGCTACACCTTC. Its protein product is CASSFRQDGYTF.

The V and J genes are TRBV30 and TRBJ1-1; unclear D gene. Trimming removed 1 base at V and 0 bases at J, with 3 bases between. Germline CDR1 and CDR2: GTSNPN and SVGIG (reference sequence). This CDR3 has 12 amino acids. The CDR3 loop reads CAWSAVNTEAFF. Written as DNA, the CDR3 is TGTGCCTGGAGTGCAGTGAACACTGAAGCTTTCTTT.

The genes are TRBV6-6 and TRBJ1-1; possible D gene TRBD1, 5 bases. This CDR3 region has 14 residues. V was cut by 7 bases and J by 4 bases, with 16 bases left in between. In germline, CDR1 is MNHNY, CDR2 SVGAGI (reference sequence). The CDR3 DNA follows: TGTGCCAGCACCTTCAGGGCCGGGGGCACTGAAGCTTTCTTT. This gives the protein CASTFRAGGTEAFF.

The chain couples TRBV20-1 to TRBJ2-7, with TRBD2 as a possible D gene (5 bases). Germline values: CDR1 DFQATT, CDR2 SNEGSKA (reference sequence). The CDR3 covers 11 residues. The ends were cut back, 7 bases at V and 3 bases at J, with 10 bases in the middle. DNA for the CDR3: TGCAGTGTGGGCCGGGACTACGAGCAGTACTTC. Its protein product is CSVGRDYEQYF.

This clone was counted between two and nine times. The rearrangement joins TRBV7-8 to TRBJ1-1, with D unclear. V lost 3 bases to trimming and J lost 4 bases, with 9 bases between them. Per the germline V gene, CDR1 is SGHVS and CDR2 is FQNEAQ. The CDR3 runs to 13 residues. The CDR3 sequence is CASSFSEGTEAFF. The CDR3 nucleotides read TGTGCCAGCAGCTTTAGTGAGGGCACTGAAGCTTTCTTT.

V gene TRBV6-5 combines with J gene TRBJ2-3; a possible D gene is TRBD1 (6 bases). The CDR3 spans 13 residues. CDR1 and CDR2 (germline): MNHEY, SVGAGI. The germline V and J ends were trimmed by 6 bases and 1 base, with 8 bases remaining between them. The CDR3 nucleotides are TGTGCCAGCAGGGGGGCTGGCACAGATACGCAGTATTTT. As protein: CASRGAGTDTQYF.

J is TRBJ2-1 and V is TRBV19; TRBD1 is a possible D gene (6 bases). Germline values: CDR1 LNHDA, CDR2 SQIVND (reference sequence). Trimming removed 1 base from V and 0 bases from J, with 13 bases in between. This CDR3 has 17 amino acids. The CDR3 loop reads CASSIVRGTSSYNEQFF. CDR3 in DNA: TGTGCCAGTAGTATAGTGAGGGGGACGAGCTCCTACAATGAGCAGTTCTTC.

The DNA of the CDR3 is TGCGCCAGCAGCCAAAGTAGCTGGGTCCAGGAGACCCAGTACTTC. This codes for CASSQSSWVQETQYF. This rearrangement joins TRBV4-3 to TRBJ2-5; D unresolved. Looked up from germline, CDR1 is LGHNA and CDR2 is YSLEER. Trimming took off 2 bases at V and 5 bases at J, with 15 bases between the two ends. CDR3 length: 15 residues.

The chain links TRBV5-1 to TRBJ2-7; the match to TRBD1 covers 7 bases. The CDR3 runs to 14 residues. Germline V CDR1 and CDR2: SGHRS, YFSETQ. V shed 4 bases and J 0 bases; nucleotides not matched to a gene: 4. The CDR3 DNA follows: TGCGCCAGCAGCCCGGACAGGAGCTCCTACGAGCAGTACTTC. Residues: CASSPDRSSYEQYF. Full variable domain (outside the CDR3, taken from reference TRBV5-1 and TRBJ2-7): KAGVTQTPRYLIKTRGQQVTLSCSPISGHRSVSWYQQTPGQGLQFLFEYFSETQRNKGNFPGRFSGRQFSNSRSEMNVSTLELGDSALYLCASSPDRSSYEQYFGPGTRLTVT.

The chain couples TRBV5-4 to TRBJ1-1; TRBD1 might be the D (5 bases). Germline lookup yields CDR1 SGHNT and CDR2 YYREEE (reference sequence). This CDR3 comprises 14 residues. The germline V and J ends were trimmed by 0 bases and 3 bases, with 9 bases remaining between them. DNA of the CDR3: TGTGCCAGCAGCTTGGGGGGCTCGGACACTGAAGCTTTCTTT. This sequence encodes CASSLGGSDTEAFF.

This chain connects TRBV5-1 to TRBJ2-6; D may be TRBD2 (5 bases). This CDR3 spans 16 amino acids. Germline V gene data show CDR1 as SGHRS and CDR2 as YFSETQ. V lost 4 bases, J lost 0 bases, and 11 bases lay in between. The CDR3 reads CASSGGRSSGANVLTF. CDR3 in DNA: TGCGCCAGCAGCGGAGGCCGGAGCTCTGGGGCCAACGTCCTGACTTTC.

This rearrangement joins TRBV6-5 to TRBJ2-1; maybe TRBD2 (6 bases). The CDR3 contains 13 residues. Trimming shortened V by 8 bases and J by 4 bases, and 12 bases separated the two germline ends. The germline gives CDR1 MNHEY, CDR2 SVGAGI. In nucleotides, the CDR3 is TGTGCCAGCCGGGGGAACCTGTACAATGAGCAGTTCTTC. Its translation is CASRGNLYNEQFF.

CDR3: CASSLFGVRNQPQHF. In nucleotides, the CDR3 is TGTGCCAGCAGTTTATTCGGGGTGCGCAATCAGCCCCAGCATTTT. J is TRBJ1-5 and V is TRBV27; D remains unclear. This CDR3 comprises 15 residues. The V gene's germline CDR1 is MNHEY and CDR2 SMNVEV (reference sequence). Trimming pared 1 base from V and 2 bases from J, leaving 9 bases between.

The rearrangement uses TRBV10-3 and TRBJ2-7, with 7 nucleotides matching TRBD1. CDR3 size: 13 residues. The germline V gene has CDR1 ENHRY and CDR2 SYGVKD. With 11 bases clipped from V and 2 bases from J, the junction kept 9 bases outside the gene matches. The CDR3 protein is CASRLGQAYEQYF. In DNA, the CDR3 is TGTGCCTCGAGGCTTGGACAGGCCTACGAGCAGTACTTC.

This clone was detected only a few times. The V and J genes are TRBV5-4 and TRBJ1-2, with TRBD1 matching over 7 bases. After removal of 0 bases from V and 4 bases from J, the junction contained 6 bases not matched to a gene. CDR1 and CDR2 from the germline V gene are SGHNT and YYREEE (reference sequence). The CDR3 spans 15 residues. Here the CDR3 reads CASSLEGAQRYGYTF. The CDR3 DNA reads TGTGCCAGCAGCTTGGAGGGGGCGCAGCGCTATGGCTACACCTTC.